The rows below give T cell receptor beta chains drawn from one sample of a study of Ad26.COV2.S vaccination and SARS-CoV-2 variants. The data were produced by immunoSEQ multiplex PCR, yet TCRdb's version contains in-frame clones alone and is incomplete. The sample records some 390,000 clones, approximately 86% being singletons. Sequenced here: peripheral blood, sampled in a trial of Ad26.COV2.S vaccine versus placebo. The origin of the receptors is a person between 18 and 65 years old who received the Ad26.COV2.S COVID-19 vaccine or a placebo. Both conserved end residues are part of each CDR3. The order of the fields is V gene, J gene, clone size, D gene, CDR3 protein, CDR3 DNA. D genes are given only for firm matches. Not all rows give a size; the values are once, few, many and, for expanded clones, a class.

V gene: TRBV30
J gene: TRBJ1-1
clone size: -
D gene: -
CDR3 protein: CAWAYRNTEAFF
CDR3 DNA: TGTGCCTGGGCTTATCGGAACACTGAAGCTTTCTTT

V gene: TRBV2
J gene: TRBJ2-3
clone size: -
D gene: -
CDR3 protein: CASSDLPVTDTQYF
CDR3 DNA: TGTGCCAGCAGTGATCTTCCGGTCACAGATACGCAGTATTTT

V gene: TRBV7-9
J gene: TRBJ2-2
clone size: -
D gene: -
CDR3 protein: CASSPPGRLSNTGELFF
CDR3 DNA: TGTGCCAGCAGCCCACCGGGCCGACTATCGAACACCGGGGAGCTGTTTTTT

V gene: TRBV19
J gene: TRBJ2-2
clone size: -
D gene: -
CDR3 protein: CASSIVPRGGELFF
CDR3 DNA: TGTGCCAGTAGTATAGTGCCCCGCGGGGGGGAGCTGTTTTTT

V gene: TRBV7-2
J gene: TRBJ2-3
clone size: -
D gene: TRBD1
CDR3 protein: CASSWTGTSTDTQYF
CDR3 DNA: TGTGCCAGCAGCTGGACAGGGACTAGCACAGATACGCAGTATTTT

V gene: TRBV2
J gene: TRBJ2-5
clone size: -
D gene: TRBD2
CDR3 protein: CASIGLAVWETQYF
CDR3 DNA: TGTGCCAGCATCGGACTAGCGGTGTGGGAGACCCAGTACTTC

V gene: TRBV6-6
J gene: TRBJ2-5
clone size: -
D gene: TRBD2
CDR3 protein: CASSYSAGEGQETQYF
CDR3 DNA: TGTGCCAGCAGTTACTCGGCGGGGGAAGGGCAAGAGACCCAGTACTTC

V gene: TRBV5-6
J gene: TRBJ2-5
clone size: -
D gene: -
CDR3 protein: CASSLQETQYF
CDR3 DNA: TGTGCCAGCAGCCTACAAGAGACCCAGTACTTC

V gene: TRBV12-3/TRBV12-4
J gene: TRBJ2-3
clone size: few
D gene: -
CDR3 protein: CASSLYTDTQYF
CDR3 DNA: TGTGCCAGCAGTCTATACACAGATACGCAGTATTTT

V gene: TRBV5-4
J gene: TRBJ2-7
clone size: -
D gene: TRBD1
CDR3 protein: CASSSGGRGLEQYF
CDR3 DNA: TGTGCCAGCAGCTCCGGTGGCAGGGGGCTCGAGCAGTACTTC

V gene: TRBV5-1
J gene: TRBJ2-7
clone size: once
D gene: -
CDR3 protein: CASSFNRVEQYF
CDR3 DNA: TGCGCCAGCAGCTTCAACAGGGTCGAGCAGTACTTC

V gene: TRBV11-2
J gene: TRBJ2-1
clone size: -
D gene: TRBD2
CDR3 protein: CASSSLAGGNNEQFF
CDR3 DNA: TGTGCCAGCAGCTCCCTAGCGGGGGGAAACAATGAGCAGTTCTTC

V gene: TRBV27
J gene: TRBJ1-2
clone size: -
D gene: TRBD1
CDR3 protein: CASSFRDRGSIYGYTF
CDR3 DNA: TGTGCCAGCAGTTTCCGGGACAGGGGGAGTATCTATGGCTACACCTTC

V gene: TRBV6-2/TRBV6-3
J gene: TRBJ2-1
clone size: -
D gene: -
CDR3 protein: CASSFHSIGNEQFF
CDR3 DNA: TGTGCCAGCAGTTTTCATTCTATAGGCAATGAGCAGTTCTTC

V gene: TRBV25-1
J gene: TRBJ1-2
clone size: -
D gene: TRBD1
CDR3 protein: CASKGGSVDGYTF
CDR3 DNA: TGTGCCAGCAAAGGGGGCAGTGTCGATGGCTACACCTTC

V gene: TRBV18
J gene: TRBJ2-7
clone size: -
D gene: -
CDR3 protein: CASSLYDSPGSEQYF
CDR3 DNA: TGTGCCAGCTCACTATACGACAGTCCGGGCAGCGAGCAGTACTTC

V gene: TRBV6-6
J gene: TRBJ1-6
clone size: few
D gene: -
CDR3 protein: CASSYVPVTHNSPLHF
CDR3 DNA: TGTGCCAGCAGTTACGTCCCAGTTACGCATAATTCACCCCTCCACTTT

V gene: TRBV6-1
J gene: TRBJ1-6
clone size: -
D gene: -
CDR3 protein: CASSETESSYNSPLHF
CDR3 DNA: TGTGCCAGCAGTGAGACAGAAAGCTCCTATAATTCACCCCTCCACTTT

V gene: TRBV3-1/TRBV3-2
J gene: TRBJ1-2
clone size: few
D gene: -
CDR3 protein: CASSQDPTAYGYTF
CDR3 DNA: TGTGCCAGCAGCCAAGATCCCACAGCCTATGGCTACACCTTC

V gene: TRBV6-6
J gene: TRBJ1-1
clone size: -
D gene: -
CDR3 protein: CASSYSFGLLNTEAFF
CDR3 DNA: TGTGCCAGCAGTTACTCGTTCGGACTCTTGAACACTGAAGCTTTCTTT

V gene: TRBV6-5
J gene: TRBJ1-2
clone size: few
D gene: TRBD1
CDR3 protein: CASSRQGTAYGYTF
CDR3 DNA: TGTGCCAGCAGTCGACAGGGGACTGCTTATGGCTACACCTTC

V gene: TRBV11-2
J gene: TRBJ2-5
clone size: -
D gene: -
CDR3 protein: CASSLAGRRANQETQYF
CDR3 DNA: TGTGCCAGCAGCTTGGCGGGGAGGAGGGCAAACCAAGAGACCCAGTACTTC